Shown below are 3 T cell receptor beta chains from a single sample sequenced in a study of blood T cell repertoires in COVID-19. Assay: immunoSEQ multiplex PCR; the TCRdb copy retains only in-frame clones and omits some. The sample shows roughly 290,000 clones, roughly nine tenths of them seen only once. Sequenced sample: PBMCs or T cells enriched from blood (not recorded which). Source of these receptors: a woman between 40 and 50 years old who had recovered from COVID-19.

This clone appeared a few times. The chain uses TRBV5-1 and TRBJ2-7; 10 nucleotides align to TRBD2. This CDR3 has 17 amino acids. Germline assignment: CDR1 SGHRS and CDR2 YFSETQ. Trimming removed 0 bases from V and 2 bases from J; junction bases left unmatched: 8. CDR3 region: CASSLGSSGSGTYEQYF. The CDR3 DNA reads as TGCGCCAGCAGCTTGGGGTCTAGCGGGAGCGGAACCTACGAGCAGTACTTC.

The V gene is TRBV2, the J gene TRBJ1-5, with 8 bases aligning to TRBD1. V was pared by 6 bases and J by 3 bases, with 13 bases of the junction left unmatched. The CDR3 is made up of 17 amino acids. Germline-derived CDR1 and CDR2 are SNHLY and FYNNEI. CDR3 region: CASSENPTGAYNQPQHF. For the CDR3, the DNA is TGTGCCAGCAGCGAAAATCCGACAGGGGCATACAATCAGCCCCAGCATTTT.

This chain connects TRBV7-2 to TRBJ2-1, with 8 bases aligning to TRBD2. Germline CDR1 reads SGHTA; CDR2 reads FQGNSA. The CDR3 has 16 amino acids. The V and J ends lost 2 bases and 0 bases, in that order; junction bases with no gene match: 3. The CDR3 protein is CASSLRGGSSYNEQFF. The CDR3 coding sequence is TGTGCCAGCAGCTTACGGGGGGGAAGCTCCTACAATGAGCAGTTCTTC.